These 18 T cell receptor beta chains were sequenced from one sample in a study of tumor and adjacent non-tumor tissue in lung cancer listed by TCRdb under 2018. The method was multiplex PCR. Sequenced using an Illumina HiSeq 2500. TCRbeta libraries were constructed through three rounds of nested PCR with primers (Table S4) according to protocols adapted from ARM-PCR. TCRdb reprocessing: public reads trimmed at Q25 with fastp, clones called with MiXCR, in-frame beta chains kept. Each entry is one CDR3 protein sequence, shown with its most common DNA and genes. The sample table contains about 200,000 distinct CDR3 sequences; only one count was recorded for about 76% of them. The ten largest make up almost 25% of the sample. RNA was isolated from bulk, unsorted tissue, and RNA quality was assessed with a NanoDrop ND-1000 and an Agilent 2100. The specimen was lung tumor tissue. Source of these receptors: a man between 60 and 70 years old with non-small cell lung cancer.

This clonotype was counted many times. CDR3 protein: CSARVRDVTEAFF. CDR3 DNA sequence: TGCAGTGCTAGAGTCCGAGATGTCACTGAAGCTTTCTTT. The chain is built from TRBV20-1 and TRBJ1-1; the D is unclear. V was pared by 1 base and J by 4 bases, with 10 bases between. The CDR3 consists of 13 residues. The germline CDR1 and CDR2 sequences are DFQATT and SNEGSKA (reference sequence).

Comment on this clonotype: At one end the junction does not follow the germline gene, possibly because of a read error. The J gene is TRBJ2-3, the V gene TRBV20-1, with 7 bases that match TRBD2. The CDR3 contains 15 residues. The germline gives CDR1 DFQATT, CDR2 SNEGSKA (reference sequence). The CDR3 loop is CGAPTSERKTDTQYF. For the CDR3, the DNA is TGCGGTGCTCCCACTAGCGAGAGAAAGACAGATACGCAGTATTTT.

The sample holds one count of this clonotype. This rearrangement joins TRBV13 to TRBJ2-7, with D possibly matching TRBD2 (6 bases). V was clipped by 7 bases and J by 2 bases, with 24 bases between them. CDR3 length equals 17 residues. Germline values: CDR1 PRHDT, CDR2 FYEKMQ (reference sequence). The CDR3 DNA is TGTGCCAGCATCCTAAGCAGCGACGGGGGTTATACCTACGAGCAGTACTTC. It translates to CASILSSDGGYTYEQYF. Complete variable domain (other parts from reference TRBV13 and TRBJ2-7): AAGVIQSPRHLIKEKRETATLKCYPIPRHDTVYWYQQGPGQDPQFLISFYEKMQSDKGSIPDRFSAQQFSDYHSELNMSSLELGDSALYFCASILSSDGGYTYEQYFGPGTRLTVT.

Turning to this clonotype: The junction differs from germline at one of its ends, possibly a read error. The J gene is TRBJ1-2, the V gene TRBV4-1; D unresolved. The CDR3 sequence is 15 residues long. Per the germline V gene, CDR1 is MGHRA and CDR2 is YSYEKL. CDR3 in amino acids: CASRQDGQADYGYTF. DNA for the CDR3: TGTGCCAGCAGACAAGACGGTCAGGCGGATTATGGCTACACCTTC.

Note on this clonotype: A much bigger clone sits one base away, suggesting this may be a read error. The chain combines TRBV20-1 with TRBJ1-2; maybe TRBD1 (6 bases). This CDR3 contains 13 residues. Looked up from germline, CDR1 is DFQATT and CDR2 is SNEGSKA (reference sequence). This chain's CDR3 is CSASPGGAYSYTF. CDR3 DNA sequence: TGCAGTGCGTCACCGGGGGGCGCCTATAGCTACACCTTC.

A note on this clonotype: The junction does not match germline at one end; this may be a read error. V is TRBV4-2 and J is TRBJ2-7; TRBD1 or TRBD2 may be the D gene (6 bases each). Per the germline V gene, CDR1 is LGHNA and CDR2 is YNFKEQ. CDR3 size: 15 residues. Written as DNA, the CDR3 is TGTGCCAGAAGCCAGGGGCGGGATTCAACTTACGAGCAATACTTC. Protein sequence: CARSQGRDSTYEQYF.

With respect to this clonotype: The junction and the germline gene differ at one end; a read error may be behind it. The genes are TRBV29-1 and TRBJ2-1; D is undetermined. This CDR3 has 11 amino acids. CDR1 is SQVTM and CDR2 is ANQGSEA in the germline V gene. The CDR3 here is CSVSPVQQQFF. The CDR3 coding sequence is TGCAGCGTTTCACCGGTACAGCAGCAATTCTTC.

The chain combines TRBV6-6 with TRBJ1-3; D is unclear. This CDR3 has 15 residues. V lost 7 bases and J 0 bases, leaving 13 bases between the germline ends. Germline CDR1 MNHNY, CDR2 SVGAGI (reference sequence). The CDR3 region has the DNA TGTGCCAGCAACCCCACGGCTAGCTCTGGAAACACCATATATTTT. Its translation: CASNPTASSGNTIYF.

Worth noting for this clonotype: A read error is possible here, since a much larger clone lies one base away. V usage is TRBV4-2 and J usage is TRBJ1-1; D not resolved. The CDR3 length is 13 residues. Germline CDR1 is LGHNA and CDR2 is YNFKEQ. As DNA, the CDR3 is TGTGCCAGCAGCCAACGGAAGAACACTGAAGTTTTCTTT. Its translation: CASSQRKNTEVFF.

The rearrangement uses TRBV20-1 and TRBJ2-3; D might be TRBD1 (6 bases). The CDR3 covers 10 residues. The V gene's germline CDR1 is DFQATT and CDR2 SNEGSKA (reference sequence). The CDR3 here is CTARGNTQYF. DNA of the CDR3: TGCACTGCCAGGGGAAATACGCAGTATTTT.

As for this clonotype: The final CDR3 position lacks the conserved phenylalanine or tryptophan, pointing to a likely read error. V and J are TRBV7-8 and TRBJ2-1, with 11 bases lining up with TRBD2. Germline V gene lookup returns CDR1 SGHVS and CDR2 FQNEAQ. The ends lost 5 bases at V and 8 bases at J; junction bases unmatched: 11. The CDR3 is 16 amino acids. The chain's CDR3 is CASSPLAGGLGDEQFI. As DNA, the CDR3 is TGTGCCAGCAGCCCTCTAGCGGGGGGTCTCGGCGATGAGCAGTTCATC.

This chain joins TRBV28 and TRBJ2-5, with D perhaps TRBD1 or TRBD2 (5 bases each). The V gene lost 6 bases and the J gene lost 9 bases, with 23 bases spanning the gap. Germline CDR1 is MDHEN and CDR2 is SYDVKM. CDR3 length equals 15 residues. This chain's CDR3 is CASSPIDRPQEAQYF. As DNA, the CDR3 is TGTGCCAGCAGCCCTATAGACAGACCACAGGAGGCCCAGTACTTC.

This clonotype was counted between two and nine times. DNA for the CDR3: TGCAGTGCTAGGTTTGGACAGCCCAATCCCCAGCATTTT. Translating gives CSARFGQPNPQHF. The rearrangement joins TRBV20-1 to TRBJ1-5; D possibly corresponds to TRBD1 (6 bases). Trimming removed 3 bases at V and 10 bases at J, with 16 bases between. This CDR3 has 13 amino acids. The germline V gene encodes CDR1 DFQATT and CDR2 SNEGSKA (reference sequence).

Remarks on this clonotype: At one end, the junction sequence differs from germline, possibly due to a read error. The chain links TRBV4-2 to TRBJ2-7; D perhaps matches TRBD2 (6 bases). The CDR3 has 18 residues. Germline lookup yields CDR1 LGHNA and CDR2 YNFKEQ. The DNA for the CDR3 is TGTGCCAGCAGCCCATCCTGGGCCAGAGGCGGCGGGACGTACGAGCAATACTTC. It is translated as CASSPSWARGGGTYEQYF.

About this clonotype: Its ends do not fully match the called genes, so a read error is possible. The V and J genes are TRBV20-1 and TRBJ2-1; 16 positions match TRBD2. The CDR3 runs 16 residues. Germline V gene lookup returns CDR1 DFQATT and CDR2 SNEGSKA (reference sequence). The CDR3 bases are TGCAGTGCTAAGAAACCGGGACTAGCGGGAGGGAATGAGCGGTTCTTC. Its translation is CSAKKPGLAGGNERFF.

V gene TRBV5-1 combines with J gene TRBJ2-3, with D perhaps matching TRBD2 (5 bases). This CDR3 is 14 amino acids long. V shed 4 bases and J shed 8 bases, with 17 bases lying between them. The V gene's germline CDR1 is SGHRS and CDR2 YFSETQ. In DNA form, the CDR3 reads TGCGCCAGCAGCCCGGATCGAGGTCGGGGTACGCAGTATTTT. As protein: CASSPDRGRGTQYF. Combining the CDR3 with reference TRBV5-1 and TRBJ2-3 gives the whole variable domain KAGVTQTPRYLIKTRGQQVTLSCSPISGHRSVSWYQQTPGQGLQFLFEYFSETQRNKGNFPGRFSGRQFSNSRSEMNVSTLELGDSALYLCASSPDRGRGTQYFGPGTRLTVL.

In regard to this clonotype: A much larger clone differs from this one at a single base, so this may be a read error. This sequence joins TRBV11-2 and TRBJ2-1; D is uncertain. In germline, CDR1 is SGHAT, CDR2 FQNNGV. This CDR3 contains 12 residues. V was cut by 6 bases and J by 7 bases, with 10 bases left in between. The CDR3 DNA sequence: TGTGCCAGCAGGAACGCGGTGAATGAGCAGTTCTTC. This gives the protein CASRNAVNEQFF.

This clonotype is a singleton in its sample. This could be a read error, since a much larger clone is one nucleotide away. The gene calls are TRBV6-5 and TRBJ2-7; D gene ambiguous. CDR3 size: 13 residues. CDR1 is MNHEY and CDR2 is SVGAGI in the germline V gene. CDR3 sequence (DNA): TGTGCCAGCACTCGTGGGGTGACCTACGAGCTGTACTTC. Protein product: CASTRGVTYELYF.